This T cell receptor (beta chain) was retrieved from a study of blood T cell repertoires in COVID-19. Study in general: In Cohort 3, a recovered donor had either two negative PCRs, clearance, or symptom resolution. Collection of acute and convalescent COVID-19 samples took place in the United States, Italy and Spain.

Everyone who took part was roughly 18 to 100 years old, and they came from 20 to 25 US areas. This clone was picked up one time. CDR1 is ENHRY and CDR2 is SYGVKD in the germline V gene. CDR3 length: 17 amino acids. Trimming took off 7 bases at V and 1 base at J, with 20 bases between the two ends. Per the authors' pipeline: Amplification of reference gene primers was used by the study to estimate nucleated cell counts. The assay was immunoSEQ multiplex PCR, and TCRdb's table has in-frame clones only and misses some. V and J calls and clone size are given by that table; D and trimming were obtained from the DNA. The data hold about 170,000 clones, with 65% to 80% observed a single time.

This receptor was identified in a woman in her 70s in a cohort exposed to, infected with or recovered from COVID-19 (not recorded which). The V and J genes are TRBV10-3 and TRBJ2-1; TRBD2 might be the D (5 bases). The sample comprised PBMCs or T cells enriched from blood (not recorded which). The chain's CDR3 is CAITARVTGRSYNEQFF. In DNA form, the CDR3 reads TGTGCCATCACCGCCCGGGTAACGGGAAGGTCCTACAATGAGCAGTTCTTC.